This TCR beta chain was found in a study of T cell responses to AZD1222 COVID-19 vaccine (dated by TCRdb to about 2021). At the level of the whole study: A total of around 240 trial participants underwent TCR sequencing, of whom nearly 210 had received two doses of AZD1222 and 26 had received two doses of the MenACWY control vaccine. Trial participants were enrolled by age into 18-55, 56-69 and 70-plus year subgroups, with roughly 150, 30 and 60 TCR-sequenced participants respectively.

The CDR3 regions of human TCRbeta chains were subjected to immunosequencing. The original pipeline was this. Repertoire TCRs were checked for matches against a reference library of SARS-CoV-2-specific TCRs that had been generated using the MIRA antigen-specificity platform. Breadth was defined as the fraction of unique TCRs that were SARS-CoV-2-associated, and depth was defined as the fraction of total T cells that were SARS-CoV-2-associated. Using the MIRA data, each spike-specific TCR was assigned both to the spike region to which the TCR was reactive and to a CD4 or CD8 class. Log10-transformed breadth and depth values were compared by one-way ANOVA with Sidak's multiple comparisons tests. TCRdb stores this immuneACCESS table with in-frame sequences only. Part of the clones is absent; in the studies checked, under half of the shortfall reflects unresolved V genes, and no reason is known for the rest. Clone size and the V and J calls come from that table; the DNA yielded D and trimming. For this sample the table gives under 150,000 clones, of which roughly 93% were detected only once. The ten biggest clones cover 1.5% to 2% of the sample.

The germline V gene gives CDR1 as SGHRS and CDR2 as YFSETQ. V is clipped by 0 bases and J by 0 bases, and the sequence between their germline boundaries is 12 bases long. The CDR3 numbers 16 residues from cysteine through phenylalanine. Only the CDR3 region is kept as DNA, spanning 48 bases read in frame from base 1. General conclusions and limits of the study: Participants were mostly white British and included more females than males, and it was suggested by the authors that clonal diversity may have been underestimated. The 56-69-year group was small, and its depth increase did not reach significance, likely because of low power. CD4 TCRs associated with the vaccine covered the entire spike protein, and the dominant responses were in regions 160-218 and 743-854. Reportedly, almost half of the unique spike-specific TCRs recognized epitopes lying outside the regions that are mutated in the B.1.351 and B.1.1.7 variants. A significant rise in spike-specific TCR breadth and depth was observed after two AZD1222 doses relative to day 0 and relative to MenACWY recipients. No day 14 peak-response samples were available, so repertoires were characterized only after the peak T cell response. Conclusions about previously exposed vaccinees are limited because only a handful of AZD1222 recipients were SARS-CoV-2 seropositive at baseline.

Per the publication, the time point label means: about 28 days (+/-7) after the second vaccine dose. AZD1222 recipients whose second dose came at about 4 weeks and those whose second dose came at about 12 weeks were combined into one group, since spike-specific TCR depth and breadth did not differ between the two schedules. The vaccinee samples were drawn from two UK trials, COV001 and COV002, one of which was a single-blind randomized controlled phase 2/3 trial testing AZD1222 (ChAdOx1 nCoV-19) in healthy adults. For TCRbeta chain sequencing, PBMC samples from trial participants were taken at day 0 and at day 28 after the second dose. Comments on this clone: Its antigen remains undetermined. No base qualities exist here, and no much larger clone lies one base off it.

This receptor was identified in an adult who received the AZD1222 COVID-19 vaccine. Sequenced here: peripheral blood, sampled 28 days after the second AZD1222 dose. This chain is built from TRBV5-1 and TRBJ2-5; the D element might be TRBD1 or TRBD2, as each aligns at 5 bases. The CDR3 protein sequence reads: CASSLDRRVDQETQYF. The sequenced DNA: TGCGCCAGCAGCTTGGACAGGCGGGTTGACCAAGAGACCCAGTACTTC.